This TCR beta chain was captured by sequencing in a study of shared clonotypes between healthy human individuals. Clones were read by immunoSEQ multiplex PCR, and TCRdb kept only the in-frame ones, dropping some. Of 1,400,000 or so clones in the sample, approximately 98.5% were seen once. The TCR originated in a man younger than 40 in good health. Sequencing was done on a sample of naive CD4+ T cells sorted from blood. This sample's subset: CD45RA+ positively selected.

Written as DNA, the CDR3 is TGTGCCAGCAGTCGGACAGTCGAACTGTTTTTT. It encodes CASSRTVELFF. V gene TRBV2 combines with J gene TRBJ1-4; D might be TRBD1 (6 bases). The V end lost 5 bases, the J end lost 12 bases, and 10 bases lay between the germline ends. This CDR3 spans 11 amino acids. Germline CDR1 SNHLY, CDR2 FYNNEI.